This T cell receptor (beta chain) was retrieved from a study of early T cells in non-severe SARS-CoV-2 infection. V lost 3 bases to trimming and J lost 15 bases; unmatched junction nucleotides: 12. The length of the CDR3 is 14 residues. Unique molecular identifiers were added to individual cDNA molecules. One entry per CDR3 protein results from TCRdb running MiXCR on the 5' RACE reads. The sample records some 54,000 distinct CDR3 sequences, roughly 9.7% being singletons. What was sequenced was whole blood. The genes are TRBV12-3 or TRBV12-4 and TRBJ2-1; TRBD2 agrees at 9 bases. The clonotype originates from an adult who was a healthcare worker with PCR-confirmed SARS-CoV-2 infection or an uninfected control (not recorded which). CDR3 sequence reads: CASSLITSGSPPFF. CDR3 nucleotides: TGTGCCAGCAGTTTGATCACTAGCGGGTCCCCCCCGTTCTTC.